This TCR beta chain was sequenced in a study of Ad26.COV2.S vaccination and SARS-CoV-2 variants. The CDR3 is 14 amino acids. Germline loops: CDR1 SGDLS, CDR2 YYNGEE. Trimming left V 0 bases short and J 8 bases short, with 12 bases between. Treatment specified: 15 to 20 received Ad26.COV2.S at low or high dose, single or two shots; several received placebo; per-sample allocation not given. Sampling happened 63 days after the first vaccine or placebo injection. The data were produced by immunoSEQ multiplex PCR, yet TCRdb's version contains in-frame clones alone and is incomplete. The data contain fewer than 500,000 clones, roughly nine tenths of them singletons.

The sample here was peripheral blood, taken in a trial of Ad26.COV2.S vaccine versus placebo. The clonotype comes from a person between 18 and 60 years old who received the Ad26.COV2.S COVID-19 vaccine or a placebo. V usage is TRBV9 and J usage is TRBJ2-1; D gene unclear. The CDR3 coding sequence is TGTGCCAGCAGCGTAGGATGGCTGGCGGATGAGCAGTTCTTC. This translates into CASSVGWLADEQFF.